This T cell receptor beta chain was recorded in a study of beta chain features in type 1 diabetes. Study findings and constraints: Sequencing from cDNA could over-represent high-TCR-expressing cells. In the patient group, naive, central memory and Treg TCRB repertoires seemed more alike than in the healthy donor group.

Details on this clone: Its antigen is undetermined.

Purity above 98% was achieved in all sorted populations. Germline loops: CDR1 WSHSY, CDR2 SAAADI. V was pared by 6 bases and J by 0 bases, with 8 bases between. The CDR3 spans 14 residues. What was sequenced were expressed TCRB transcripts, since all of the isolated RNA had been reverse transcribed. There were about 3.5 million reads on average in the naive, central memory and regulatory T cell samples. Clones were read by immunoSEQ multiplex PCR, and TCRdb kept only the in-frame ones, dropping some. The repertoire holds under 250,000 clones, with roughly 10% as singletons. This chain links TRBV10-2 with TRBJ2-2; no clear D gene. This sequence was found in a young man in good health. The sample taken for sequencing was central memory CD4+ T cells from blood. CDR3 nucleotide sequence: TGCGCCAGCAGAGGTACAGCGAACACCGGGGAGCTGTTTTTT. Protein product: CASRGTANTGELFF.